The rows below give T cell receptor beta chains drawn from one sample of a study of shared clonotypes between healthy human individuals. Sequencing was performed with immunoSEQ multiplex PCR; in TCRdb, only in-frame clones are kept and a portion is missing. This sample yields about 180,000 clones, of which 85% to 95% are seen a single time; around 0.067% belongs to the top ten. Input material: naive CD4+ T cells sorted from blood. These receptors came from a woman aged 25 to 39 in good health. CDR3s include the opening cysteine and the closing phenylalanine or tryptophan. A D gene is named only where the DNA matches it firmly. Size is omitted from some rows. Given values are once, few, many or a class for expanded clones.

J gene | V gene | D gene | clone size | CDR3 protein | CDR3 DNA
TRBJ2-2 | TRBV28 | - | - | CASRGSTGELFF | TGTGCCAGCCGGGGGAGCACCGGGGAGCTGTTTTTT
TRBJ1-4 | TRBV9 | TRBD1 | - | CASSPRPGQGKEKLFF | TGTGCCAGCAGCCCCCGCCCGGGACAGGGAAAAGAAAAACTGTTTTTT
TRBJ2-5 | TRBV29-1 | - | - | CSVEPRSGETQYF | TGCAGCGTTGAACCCCGGTCGGGTGAGACCCAGTACTTC
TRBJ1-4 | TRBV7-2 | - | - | CASSPGWGQPNEKLFF | TGTGCCAGCAGTCCCGGGTGGGGTCAGCCTAATGAAAAACTGTTTTTT
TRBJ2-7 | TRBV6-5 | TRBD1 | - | CASSDGTAFYEQYF | TGTGCCAGCAGTGACGGGACAGCCTTCTACGAGCAGTACTTC
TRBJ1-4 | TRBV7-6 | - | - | CASSFTGGPEKLFF | TGTGCCAGCAGCTTTACCGGAGGGCCGGAAAAACTGTTTTTT
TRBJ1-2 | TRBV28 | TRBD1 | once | CASKDLRQGGHGYTF | TGTGCCAGCAAGGACCTCCGACAGGGAGGGCATGGCTACACCTTC
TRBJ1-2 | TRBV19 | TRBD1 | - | CASSRNRDRDGYTF | TGTGCCAGTAGCCGAAACCGGGACAGAGATGGCTACACCTTC
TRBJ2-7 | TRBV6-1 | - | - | CASRDKRQNPYEQYF | TGTGCCAGCAGAGACAAGAGACAGAACCCCTACGAGCAGTACTTC
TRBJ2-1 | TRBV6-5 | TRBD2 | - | CASSSVAGREDNEQFF | TGTGCCAGCAGTTCTGTAGCGGGACGGGAAGACAATGAGCAGTTCTTC
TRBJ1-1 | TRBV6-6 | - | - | CASSYSGPAEAFF | TGTGCCAGCAGTTACTCGGGCCCCGCCGAGGCTTTCTTT
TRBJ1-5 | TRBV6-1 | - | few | CASIGQPYSNQPQHF | TGTGCCAGCATTGGACAGCCGTATAGCAATCAGCCCCAGCATTTT
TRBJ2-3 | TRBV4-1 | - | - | CASSQESRAKFYTQYF | TGCGCCAGCAGCCAAGAATCCCGGGCCAAGTTTTATACGCAGTATTTT
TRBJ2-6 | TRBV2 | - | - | CASSGRPSGANVLTF | TGTGCCAGCAGTGGGAGACCGTCTGGGGCCAACGTCCTGACTTTC
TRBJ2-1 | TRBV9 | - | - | CASSVDQGGPYNEQFF | TGTGCCAGCAGCGTAGACCAAGGAGGACCCTACAATGAGCAGTTCTTC
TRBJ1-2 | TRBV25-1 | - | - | CASSEMGIYGYTF | TGTGCCAGCAGTGAAATGGGGATTTATGGCTACACCTTC
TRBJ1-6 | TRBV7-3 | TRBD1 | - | CASSLGQGYSPLHF | TGTGCCAGCAGCTTAGGACAGGGGTATTCACCCCTCCACTTT
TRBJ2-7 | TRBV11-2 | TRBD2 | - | CASSSGLAGTEQYF | TGTGCCAGCAGCTCGGGACTAGCGGGAACCGAGCAGTACTTC
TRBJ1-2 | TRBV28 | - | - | CASSPDTVGYTF | TGTGCCAGCAGTCCCGACACGGTTGGCTACACCTTC
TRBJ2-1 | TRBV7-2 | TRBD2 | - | CASSLVQREPQYNEQFF | TGTGCCAGCAGCTTAGTTCAGCGGGAGCCCCAATACAATGAGCAGTTCTTC
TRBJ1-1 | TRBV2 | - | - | CASKIIRGHEMNTEAFF | TGTGCCAGCAAGATTATCCGGGGACATGAGATGAACACTGAAGCTTTCTTT
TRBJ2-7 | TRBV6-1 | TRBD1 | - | CASSRQGSYEQYF | TGTGCCAGCAGTAGACAGGGAAGCTACGAGCAGTACTTC
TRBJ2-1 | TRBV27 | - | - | CASSLAGASYNEQFF | TGTGCCAGCAGTTTAGCAGGGGCATCATACAATGAGCAGTTCTTC
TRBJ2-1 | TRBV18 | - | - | CASSPRMTVDEQFF | TGTGCCAGCTCACCACGTATGACTGTCGATGAGCAGTTCTTC
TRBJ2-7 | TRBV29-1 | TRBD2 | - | CSAIKREVGYEQYF | TGCAGCGCTATAAAGCGGGAGGTCGGCTACGAGCAGTACTTC
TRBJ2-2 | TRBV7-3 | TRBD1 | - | CASRFPGTGSDGELFF | TGTGCCAGCAGGTTCCCGGGGACAGGGAGTGACGGGGAGCTGTTTTTT
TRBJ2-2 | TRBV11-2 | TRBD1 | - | CASSFRDRANTGELFF | TGTGCCAGCAGCTTTCGGGACAGGGCGAACACCGGGGAGCTGTTTTTT
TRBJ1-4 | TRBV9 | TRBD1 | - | CASSASGTGAIEKLFF | TGTGCCAGCAGCGCATCCGGGACAGGGGCGATTGAAAAACTGTTTTTT
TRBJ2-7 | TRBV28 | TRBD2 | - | CASYRGPGTTYEQYF | TGTGCCAGCTATCGAGGCCCCGGGACTACCTACGAGCAGTACTTC
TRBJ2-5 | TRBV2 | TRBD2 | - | CASSVNGRASETQYF | TGTGCCAGCAGTGTAAACGGGAGGGCCTCAGAGACCCAGTACTTC
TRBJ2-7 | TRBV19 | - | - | CASRLGTGPSYEQYF | TGTGCCAGTAGGCTTGGAACAGGGCCTTCCTACGAGCAGTACTTC
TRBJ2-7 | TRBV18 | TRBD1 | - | CASSNRGQGASYEQYF | TGTGCCAGCTCAAACCGCGGACAGGGGGCTTCCTACGAGCAGTACTTC
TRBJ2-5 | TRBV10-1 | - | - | CASSDPNQETQYF | TGCGCCAGCAGTGACCCGAACCAAGAGACCCAGTACTTC
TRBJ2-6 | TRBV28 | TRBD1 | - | CASRVGGQGIGGANVLTF | TGTGCCAGCAGGGTTGGGGGACAGGGTATAGGTGGGGCCAACGTCCTGACTTTC
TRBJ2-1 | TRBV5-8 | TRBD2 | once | CASSLAGGREYNEQFF | TGTGCCAGCAGCTTGGCCGGCGGGAGGGAGTACAATGAGCAGTTCTTC